Following are 24 T cell receptor beta chains from one sample sequenced in a study of T-cell reconstitution after alpha-beta-depleted transplantation in children. Unique molecular identifiers tagged the TCRbeta library. TCRdb ran MiXCR on the PCR reads and lists one entry per CDR3 protein. Seen here are around 600,000 distinct CDR3 sequences, approximately 15% observed once, and the top ten hold approximately 1.1%. Sequenced here: PBMCs from the stem cell graft donor, sampled from the stem cell graft. The receptors here all came from a human donor who donated a stem cell graft to a child with acute myeloid leukemia.

This clonotype was counted a few times. The chain couples TRBV4-2 to TRBJ2-7; a possible D gene is TRBD2 (6 bases). CDR1 is LGHNA, CDR2 YNFKEQ, per germline. V shed 4 bases and J shed 5 bases, with 12 bases lying between them. The CDR3 contains 13 residues. The CDR3 is CASSPGLYHEQYF. The CDR3 region has the DNA TGTGCCAGCAGCCCGGGACTGTACCACGAGCAGTACTTC.

This clonotype was picked up a small number of times. V is TRBV25-1 and J is TRBJ1-4, with TRBD1 matching over 7 bases. The length of the CDR3 is 15 residues. Looked up from germline, CDR1 is MGHDK and CDR2 is SYGVNS. V was clipped by 4 bases and J by 4 bases; unmatched bases: 6. Written as DNA, the CDR3 is TGTGCCAGCAGTGTAGGGACAGCAATTAATGAAAAACTGTTTTTT. It specifies CASSVGTAINEKLFF.

This chain uses TRBV12-3 or TRBV12-4 with TRBJ2-7, with no clear D. The CDR3 is made up of 13 amino acids. Trimming removed 6 bases from V and 3 bases from J, with 12 bases in between. CDR3 in amino acids: CASSPPSLYEQYV. CDR3 bases: TGTGCCAGCAGCCCCCCCTCCCTCTACGAGCAGTACGTC.

The chain links TRBV20-1 to TRBJ1-5; 9 nucleotides line up with TRBD1. V was pared by 6 bases and J by 7 bases, with 16 bases of the junction left unmatched. Germline loops: CDR1 DFQATT, CDR2 SNEGSKA (reference sequence). CDR3 length equals 16 residues. CDR3 DNA sequence: TGCAGTGCCATAAGATCCTGGACAGGGGTAGGGCAGCCCCAGCATTTT. Translated, it gives CSAIRSWTGVGQPQHF.

This clonotype came up once. This chain connects TRBV3-1 to TRBJ1-5; no reliable D call. The V end was cut by 6 bases, the J end by 3 bases, with 6 bases between. The CDR3 is made up of 12 amino acids. The germline V gene encodes CDR1 LGHDT and CDR2 YNNKEL (reference sequence). CDR3 sequence (DNA): TGTGCCAGCAGTCAGCACAATCAGCCCCAGCATTTT. Residues: CASSQHNQPQHF. Drawing the rest from reference TRBV3-1 and TRBJ1-5, the complete variable domain is DTAVSQTPKYLVTQMGNDKSIKCEQNLGHDTMYWYKQDSKKFLKIMFSYNNKELIINETVPNRFSPKSPDKAHLNLHINSLELGDSAVYFCASSQHNQPQHFGDGTRLSIL.

This clonotype showed up many times. The V call is TRBV20-1, the J call TRBJ1-2; D gene unclear. Germline V CDR1 and CDR2: DFQATT, SNEGSKA (reference sequence). The CDR3 length is 13 residues. The V gene lost 3 bases and the J gene lost 6 bases, with 14 bases spanning the gap. CDR3 protein: CSASNWGEDGYTF. The CDR3 DNA is TGCAGTGCTAGCAATTGGGGAGAGGATGGCTACACCTTC.

The chain combines TRBV12-3 or TRBV12-4 with TRBJ1-1; 8 positions match TRBD1. The CDR3 is 14 residues long. V gave up 7 bases and J gave up 7 bases; unmatched junction bases: 11. DNA of the CDR3: TGTGCCAGCAATGCCTGGACAGGGCTAAATGAAGCTTTCTTT. As protein: CASNAWTGLNEAFF.

The table lists this clonotype with many counts. The chain joins TRBV5-5 to TRBJ1-2, with D possibly being TRBD1 (5 bases). Trimming removed 6 bases at V and 7 bases at J, with 16 bases between. The CDR3 spans 13 residues. Germline values: CDR1 SGHKS, CDR2 YYEKEE (reference sequence). CDR3 loop: CASTYRGIGGYTF. CDR3 sequence (DNA): TGTGCCAGCACCTACCGGGGGATAGGTGGCTACACCTTC.

The rearrangement links TRBV5-1 to TRBJ2-7; 11 positions agree with TRBD1. V gave up 4 bases and J gave up 4 bases; unmatched junction bases: 10. Germline assignment: CDR1 SGHRS and CDR2 YFSETQ. The CDR3 is 16 amino acids. CDR3 protein: CASSPMGQGVGYEQYF. CDR3 coding DNA: TGCGCCAGCAGCCCAATGGGACAGGGGGTAGGGTACGAGCAGTACTTC.

This clonotype was seen only a few times. CDR3 amino acids: CASSSTGRNAFF. CDR3 nucleotides: TGTGCCAGCAGTTCGACAGGGAGGAACGCTTTCTTT. The chain joins TRBV12-3 or TRBV12-4 to TRBJ1-1; TRBD1 agrees at 7 bases. After removal of 4 bases from V and 11 bases from J, the junction contained 7 bases not matched to a gene. This CDR3 contains 12 residues.

This clonotype was recorded at least ten times. This chain links TRBV20-1 with TRBJ1-1; no firm D call. Germline CDR1 reads DFQATT; CDR2 reads SNEGSKA (reference sequence). Trimming took 6 bases from V and 0 from J, leaving 11 bases between them. The CDR3 length is 13 residues. CDR3 in amino acids: CSAEEHLNTEAFF. In nucleotides, the CDR3 is TGCAGTGCCGAGGAACACCTGAACACTGAAGCTTTCTTT.

This clonotype was seen a handful of times. This chain joins TRBV6-1 and TRBJ1-2; D gene ambiguous. Looked up from germline, CDR1 is MNHNS and CDR2 is SASEGT. The CDR3 totals 14 residues. V gave up 2 bases and J gave up 2 bases, with 9 bases separating them. The CDR3 DNA follows: TGTGCCAGCAGTGAATTGATTGCCAACTATGGCTACACCTTC. Translation gives CASSELIANYGYTF.

This clonotype showed up just a few times. This chain connects TRBV13 to TRBJ1-1; perhaps TRBD1 as D (5 bases). The CDR3 is 15 residues long. Trimming removed 5 bases from V and 3 bases from J, with 16 bases in between. CDR1 PRHDT and CDR2 FYEKMQ come from the germline V gene (reference sequence). The CDR3 loop is CASSAQGTGDTEAFF. CDR3 coding DNA: TGTGCCAGCAGCGCCCAGGGCACCGGGGACACTGAAGCTTTCTTT.

Worth noting for this clonotype: A much larger clone differs from this one at a single base, so this may be a read error. J is TRBJ1-1 and V is TRBV20-1; D is possibly TRBD1 (6 bases). Trimming pared 5 bases from V and 10 bases from J, leaving 14 bases between. The CDR3 extends over 11 amino acids. Germline CDR1 is DFQATT and CDR2 is SNEGSKA (reference sequence). CDR3 amino acids: CSAPLCRGAFF. CDR3 nucleotide sequence: TGCAGTGCTCCCCTATGCAGGGGAGCTTTCTTT.

This chain joins TRBV4-2 and TRBJ1-4, with D tentatively TRBD1 (5 bases). Trimming left V 5 bases short and J 7 bases short, with 20 bases between. Germline-derived CDR1 and CDR2 are LGHNA and YNFKEQ. This CDR3 region has 16 residues. CDR3 sequence: CASSKRMDGGGEKLFF. CDR3 coding DNA: TGTGCCAGCAGCAAACGAATGGACGGGGGGGGTGAAAAACTGTTTTTT.

The chain joins TRBV29-1 to TRBJ2-4; 7 nucleotides line up with TRBD1. The CDR3 consists of 13 residues. The germline V gene has CDR1 SQVTM and CDR2 ANQGSEA. V lost 6 bases and J lost 8; bases outside the gene matches: 10. The CDR3 DNA sequence: TGCAGCGTCCGTGACAGGGTGACGGACATTCAGTACTTC. Its protein product is CSVRDRVTDIQYF.

The CDR3 DNA sequence: TGTGCCAGCAGCCCATTACCCGGGACAGGGAACACAGATACGCAGTATTTT. As protein: CASSPLPGTGNTDTQYF. This chain links TRBV5-5 with TRBJ2-3; 9 nucleotides agree with TRBD1. This CDR3 has 17 residues. Trimming removed 4 bases from V and 2 bases from J; junction bases left unmatched: 11. Germline V CDR1 and CDR2: SGHKS, YYEKEE (reference sequence).

This clonotype was observed at least ten times. This chain joins TRBV5-5 and TRBJ1-1; a weak D match, TRBD1 (6 bases). Germline assignment: CDR1 SGHKS and CDR2 YYEKEE (reference sequence). CDR3 length equals 17 residues. V was trimmed by 4 bases and J by 6 bases, leaving 25 bases between them. The CDR3 DNA reads TGTGCCAGCAGCGCCCAAGGGAAACAGGGAACAAGCGCTGAAGCTTTCTTT. This codes for CASSAQGKQGTSAEAFF.

This clonotype was seen many times. V gene TRBV10-3 combines with J gene TRBJ1-1, with 7 bases fitting TRBD1. V dropped 2 bases and J dropped 5; count of bases not matched to a gene: 11. Germline V CDR1 and CDR2: ENHRY, SYGVKD. The CDR3 contains 16 residues. In DNA form, the CDR3 reads TGTGCCATCAGTGAGCCTCCGACAGGGCTTGTTACTGAAGCTTTCTTT. The encoded protein is CAISEPPTGLVTEAFF.

This clonotype was found a few times. The V call is TRBV7-2, the J call TRBJ2-3; TRBD1 matches 7 bases. The germline V gene encodes CDR1 SGHTA and CDR2 FQGNSA. V lost 5 bases and J lost 0; bases outside the gene matches: 8. The CDR3 covers 16 residues. CDR3 in amino acids: CASSPMDRRSTDTQYF. The CDR3 DNA follows: TGTGCCAGCAGCCCGATGGACAGGCGTAGCACAGATACGCAGTATTTT.

Written as DNA, the CDR3 is TGTGCCAGCAGCCAGTTGGGTAGCGGGGGGCCCAAAGATACGCAGTATTTT. It is translated as CASSQLGSGGPKDTQYF. This chain connects TRBV5-6 to TRBJ2-3; 10 bases align to TRBD2. The CDR3 extends over 17 amino acids. Germline V gene data show CDR1 as SGHDT and CDR2 as YYEEEE. V was clipped by 4 bases and J by 5 bases; unmatched bases: 13.

The sample holds many counts of this clonotype. The chain combines TRBV20-1 with TRBJ1-6, with D uncertain. The CDR3 has 16 residues. Germline V gene data show CDR1 as DFQATT and CDR2 as SNEGSKA (reference sequence). The V and J ends lost 3 bases and 1 base respectively, with 13 bases between them. In DNA form, the CDR3 reads TGCAGTGCTAGGATGGGGAAGTCATCCTATAATTCACCCCTCCACTTT. Translation gives CSARMGKSSYNSPLHF.

This clonotype was detected ten times or more. The J gene is TRBJ1-5, the V gene TRBV20-1, with D possibly matching TRBD1 (5 bases). Trimming took off 3 bases at V and 2 bases at J, with 11 bases between the two ends. The germline V gene has CDR1 DFQATT and CDR2 SNEGSKA (reference sequence). This CDR3 region has 14 residues. In DNA form, the CDR3 reads TGCAGTGCTAGCACAGGCCCTCGCAATCAGCCCCAGCATTTT. Translating gives CSASTGPRNQPQHF.

At least ten counts were recorded for this clonotype. The V gene is TRBV10-3, the J gene TRBJ2-5, with TRBD2 as a possible D gene (7 bases). The CDR3 is 13 amino acids. V was cut by 6 bases and J by 6 bases, with 14 bases left in between. Germline V gene sequence: CDR1 ENHRY, CDR2 SYGVKD. The CDR3 DNA reads as TGTGCCATCAGCGGGGGGCAGGATCAGACCCAGTACTTC. It encodes CAISGGQDQTQYF.